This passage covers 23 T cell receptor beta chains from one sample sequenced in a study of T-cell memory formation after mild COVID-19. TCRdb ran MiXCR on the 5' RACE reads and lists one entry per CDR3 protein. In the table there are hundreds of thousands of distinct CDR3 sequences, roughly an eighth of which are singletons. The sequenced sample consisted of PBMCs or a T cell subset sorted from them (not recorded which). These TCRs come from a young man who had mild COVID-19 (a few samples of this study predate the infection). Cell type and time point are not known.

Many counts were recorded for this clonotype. In DNA form, the CDR3 reads TGCGCCAGCAGCTTGGGGAGCGGGGGCATACCCTACGAGCAGTACTTC. Encoded protein: CASSLGSGGIPYEQYF. The genes are TRBV5-1 and TRBJ2-7; the match to TRBD2 covers 8 bases. Germline CDR1 and CDR2: SGHRS and YFSETQ. With V trimmed by 0 bases and J by 2 bases, 7 bases remained unmatched. The CDR3 has 16 amino acids.

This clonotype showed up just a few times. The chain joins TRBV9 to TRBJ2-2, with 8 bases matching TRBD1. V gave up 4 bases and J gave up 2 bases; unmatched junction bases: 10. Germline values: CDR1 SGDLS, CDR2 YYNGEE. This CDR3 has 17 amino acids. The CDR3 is CASSTPTGATNTGELFF. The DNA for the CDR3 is TGTGCCAGCAGCACACCGACAGGGGCCACAAACACCGGGGAGCTGTTTTTT.

CDR3 DNA: TGTGCCAGCAGTTACGGGGGTTTGAAGGATTATAATTCACCCCTCCACTTT. Amino acid sequence: CASSYGGLKDYNSPLHF. The chain carries TRBV6-5 and TRBJ1-6; possibly TRBD1 for D (5 bases). The CDR3 spans 17 residues. Trimming took off 2 bases at V and 4 bases at J, with 15 bases between the two ends. CDR1 is MNHEY, CDR2 SVGAGI, per germline.

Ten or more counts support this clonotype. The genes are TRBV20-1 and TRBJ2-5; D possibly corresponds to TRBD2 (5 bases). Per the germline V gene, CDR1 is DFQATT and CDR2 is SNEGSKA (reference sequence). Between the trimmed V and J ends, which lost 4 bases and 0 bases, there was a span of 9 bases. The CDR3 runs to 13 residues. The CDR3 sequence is CSANPDYQETQYF. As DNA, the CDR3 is TGCAGTGCTAACCCGGACTACCAAGAGACCCAGTACTTC.

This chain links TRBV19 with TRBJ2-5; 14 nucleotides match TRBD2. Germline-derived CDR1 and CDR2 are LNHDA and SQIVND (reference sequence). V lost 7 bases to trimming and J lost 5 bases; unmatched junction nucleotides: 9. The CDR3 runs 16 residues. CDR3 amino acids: CASTKGLAGARETQYF. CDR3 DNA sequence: TGTGCCAGTACCAAGGGACTAGCGGGGGCGCGGGAGACCCAGTACTTC.

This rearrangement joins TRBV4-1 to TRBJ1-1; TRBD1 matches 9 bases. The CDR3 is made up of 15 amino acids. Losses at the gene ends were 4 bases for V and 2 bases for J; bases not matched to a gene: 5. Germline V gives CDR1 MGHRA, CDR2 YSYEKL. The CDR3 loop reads CASSRTTGGNTEAFF. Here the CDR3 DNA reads TGCGCCAGCAGCCGGACTACAGGGGGCAACACTGAAGCTTTCTTT.

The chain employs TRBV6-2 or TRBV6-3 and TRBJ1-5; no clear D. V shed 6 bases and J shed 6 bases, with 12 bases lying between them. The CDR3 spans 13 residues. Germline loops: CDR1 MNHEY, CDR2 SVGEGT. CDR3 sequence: CASRAGTGQPQHF. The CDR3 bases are TGTGCCAGCAGAGCGGGAACGGGTCAGCCCCAGCATTTT.

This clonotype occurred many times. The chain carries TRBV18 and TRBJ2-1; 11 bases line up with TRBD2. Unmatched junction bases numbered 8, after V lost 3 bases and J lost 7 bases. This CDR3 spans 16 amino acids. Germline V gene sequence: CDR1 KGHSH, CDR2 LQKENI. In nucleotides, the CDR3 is TGTGCCAGCTCACCGCGGTTAGCGGGGGGGCGTAATGAGCAGTTCTTC. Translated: CASSPRLAGGRNEQFF.

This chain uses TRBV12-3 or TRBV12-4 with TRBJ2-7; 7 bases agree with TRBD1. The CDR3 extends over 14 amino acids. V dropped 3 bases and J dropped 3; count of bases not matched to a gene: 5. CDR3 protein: CASSFSRGYYEQYF. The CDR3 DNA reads TGTGCCAGCAGTTTTAGCAGGGGGTACTACGAGCAGTACTTC.

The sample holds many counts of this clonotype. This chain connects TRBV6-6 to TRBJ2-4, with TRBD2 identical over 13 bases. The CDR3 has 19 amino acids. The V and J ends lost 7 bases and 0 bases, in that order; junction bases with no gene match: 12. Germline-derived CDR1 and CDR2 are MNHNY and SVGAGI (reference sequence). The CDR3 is CASILGLAGNYIAKNIQYF. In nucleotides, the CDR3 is TGTGCCAGCATCCTGGGACTAGCGGGAAATTATATAGCCAAAAACATTCAGTACTTC.

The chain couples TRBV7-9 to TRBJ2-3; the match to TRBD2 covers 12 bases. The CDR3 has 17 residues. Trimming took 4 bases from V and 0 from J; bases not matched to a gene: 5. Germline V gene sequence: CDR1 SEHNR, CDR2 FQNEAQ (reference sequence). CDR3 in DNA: TGTGCCAGCAGCTCCGGTCTAGCGGGGGGGAGCACAGATACGCAGTATTTT. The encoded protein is CASSSGLAGGSTDTQYF.

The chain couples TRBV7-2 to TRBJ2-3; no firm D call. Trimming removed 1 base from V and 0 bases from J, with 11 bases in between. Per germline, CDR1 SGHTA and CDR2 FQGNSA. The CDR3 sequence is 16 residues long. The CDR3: CASSLDPPPSTDTQYF. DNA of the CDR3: TGTGCCAGCAGCTTAGACCCGCCCCCTAGCACAGATACGCAGTATTTT.

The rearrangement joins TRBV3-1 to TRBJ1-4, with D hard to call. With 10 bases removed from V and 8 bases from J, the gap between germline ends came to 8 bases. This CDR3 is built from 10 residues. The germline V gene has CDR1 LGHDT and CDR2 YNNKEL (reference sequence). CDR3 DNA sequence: TGTGCCACCGGCAGCGAAAAACTGTTTTTT. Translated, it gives CATGSEKLFF.

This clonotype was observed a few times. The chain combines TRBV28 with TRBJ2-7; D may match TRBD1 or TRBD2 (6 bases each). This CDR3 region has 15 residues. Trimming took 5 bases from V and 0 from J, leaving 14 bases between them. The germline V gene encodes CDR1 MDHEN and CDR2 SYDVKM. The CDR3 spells CASSGKGGSSYEQYF. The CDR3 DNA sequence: TGTGCCAGCAGTGGTAAAGGGGGGAGCTCCTACGAGCAGTACTTC.

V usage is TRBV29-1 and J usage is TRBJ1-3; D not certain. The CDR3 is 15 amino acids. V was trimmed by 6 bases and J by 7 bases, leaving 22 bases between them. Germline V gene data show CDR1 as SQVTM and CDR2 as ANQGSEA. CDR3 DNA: TGCAGCGTCCCACGTGGGAAGGGAAGTAGGAACACCATATATTTT. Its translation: CSVPRGKGSRNTIYF.

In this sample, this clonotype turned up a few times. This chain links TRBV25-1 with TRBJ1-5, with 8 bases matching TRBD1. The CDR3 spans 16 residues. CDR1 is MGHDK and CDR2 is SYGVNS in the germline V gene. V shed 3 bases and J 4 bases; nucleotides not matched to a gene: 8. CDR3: CASSDDARGLNQPQHF. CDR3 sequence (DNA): TGTGCCAGCAGTGATGATGCCAGGGGGCTAAATCAGCCCCAGCATTTT. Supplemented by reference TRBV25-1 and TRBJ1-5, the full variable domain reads EADIYQTPRYLVIGTGKKITLECSQTMGHDKMYWYQQDPGMELHLIHYSYGVNSTEKGDLSSESTVSRIRTEHFPLTLESARPSHTSQYLCASSDDARGLNQPQHFGDGTRLSIL.

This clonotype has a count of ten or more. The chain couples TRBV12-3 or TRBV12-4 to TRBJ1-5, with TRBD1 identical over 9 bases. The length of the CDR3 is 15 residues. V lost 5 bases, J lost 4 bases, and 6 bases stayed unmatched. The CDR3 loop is CASSPRTGVNQPQHF. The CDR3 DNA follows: TGTGCCAGCAGTCCCCGGACAGGGGTAAATCAGCCCCAGCATTTT.

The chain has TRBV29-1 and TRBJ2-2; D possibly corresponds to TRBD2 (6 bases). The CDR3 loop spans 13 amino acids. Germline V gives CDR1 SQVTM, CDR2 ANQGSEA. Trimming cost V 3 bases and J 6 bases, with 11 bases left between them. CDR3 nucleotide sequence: TGCAGCGTTGATGCGGGGTTGGCCGGGGAGCTGTTTTTT. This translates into CSVDAGLAGELFF.

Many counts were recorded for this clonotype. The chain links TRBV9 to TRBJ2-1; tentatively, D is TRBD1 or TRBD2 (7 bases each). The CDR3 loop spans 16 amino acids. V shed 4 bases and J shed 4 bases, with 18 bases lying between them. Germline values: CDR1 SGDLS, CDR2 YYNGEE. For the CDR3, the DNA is TGTGCCAGCAGCTTAGGGGAGGGGGCCTCGTACAATGAGCAGTTCTTC. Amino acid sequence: CASSLGEGASYNEQFF.

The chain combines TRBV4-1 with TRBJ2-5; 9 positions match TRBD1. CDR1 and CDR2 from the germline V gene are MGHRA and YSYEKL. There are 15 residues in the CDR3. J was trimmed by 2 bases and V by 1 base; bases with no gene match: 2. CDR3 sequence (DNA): TGCGCCAGCAGCCAAGTGGGGACAGGGCAAGAGACCCAGTACTTC. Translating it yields CASSQVGTGQETQYF.

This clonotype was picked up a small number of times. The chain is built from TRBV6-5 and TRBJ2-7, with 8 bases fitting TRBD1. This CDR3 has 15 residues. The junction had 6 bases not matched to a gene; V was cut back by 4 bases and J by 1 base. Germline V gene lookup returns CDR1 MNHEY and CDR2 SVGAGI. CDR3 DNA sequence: TGTGCCAGCAGTTGGGGGACAGGAGAATCCTACGAGCAGTACTTC. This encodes CASSWGTGESYEQYF.

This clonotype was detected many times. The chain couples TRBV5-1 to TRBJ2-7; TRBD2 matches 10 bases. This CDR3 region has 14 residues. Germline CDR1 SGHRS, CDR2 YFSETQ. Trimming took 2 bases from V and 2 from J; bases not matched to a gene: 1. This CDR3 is CASSFSGGPYEQYF. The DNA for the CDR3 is TGCGCCAGCAGCTTTAGCGGGGGGCCCTACGAGCAGTACTTC.

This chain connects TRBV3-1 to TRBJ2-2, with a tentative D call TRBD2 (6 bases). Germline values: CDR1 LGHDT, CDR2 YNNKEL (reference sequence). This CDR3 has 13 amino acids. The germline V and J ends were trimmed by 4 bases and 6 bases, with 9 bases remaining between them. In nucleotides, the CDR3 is TGTGCCAGCAGCCGAAGACTAGCCGGGGAGCTGTTTTTT. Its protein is CASSRRLAGELFF. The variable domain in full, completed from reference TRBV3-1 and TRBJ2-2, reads DTAVSQTPKYLVTQMGNDKSIKCEQNLGHDTMYWYKQDSKKFLKIMFSYNNKELIINETVPNRFSPKSPDKAHLNLHINSLELGDSAVYFCASSRRLAGELFFGEGSRLTVL.